This T cell receptor beta chain was identified during a study of cytomegalovirus exposure and HLA in healthy donors. Looking at the study overall: One earlier analysis, a look at 180 million or so T cells, found almost 120 million unique TCR beta sequences.

The primer mix had 60 Vbeta and 13 Jbeta primers. Produced via immunoSEQ multiplex PCR; TCRdb's table is partial and in-frame only. This sample has some 130,000 clones, with about 80% found just once. Study-level results: V- and J-gene trimming of TCR beta was linked (in a later analysis) to a missense DCLRE1C variant. Reported findings show TCR beta sequences accurately forecast HLA-A and HLA-B alleles in most subjects. Presence/absence analyses assumed roughly uniform sequencing depth across donors, which may not hold.

Germline V CDR1 and CDR2: MDHEN, SYDVKM. This CDR3 region has 19 residues. J was trimmed by 4 bases and V by 6 bases; bases with no gene match: 16. Comments on this clone: Its antigen is still unknown.

The receptor comes from a man aged 25 to 45 in good health and CMV-seronegative. Sequencing used PBMCs. The chain links TRBV28 to TRBJ2-4; TRBD2 matches at 12 bases. Written as DNA, the CDR3 is TGTGCCAGCAGCCCAATCCCCAATCTAGCGGGAGGGCGGAAAAACATTCAGTACTTC. Encoded protein: CASSPIPNLAGGRKNIQYF.